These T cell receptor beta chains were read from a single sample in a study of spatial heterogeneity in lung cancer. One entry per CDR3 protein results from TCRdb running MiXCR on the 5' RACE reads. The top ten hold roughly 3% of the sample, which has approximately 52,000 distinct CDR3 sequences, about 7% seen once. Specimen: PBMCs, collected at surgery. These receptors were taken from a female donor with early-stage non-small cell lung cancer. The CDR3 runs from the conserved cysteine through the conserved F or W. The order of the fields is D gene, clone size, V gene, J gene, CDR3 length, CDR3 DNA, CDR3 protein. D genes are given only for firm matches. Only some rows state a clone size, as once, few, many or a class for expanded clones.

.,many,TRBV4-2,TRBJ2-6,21,TGTGCCAGCAGCCCTCAGGAGGGGACAGCCCCCACTCTCTCTGGGGCCAACGTCCTGACTTTC,CASSPQEGTAPTLSGANVLTF
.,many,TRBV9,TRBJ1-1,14,TGTGCCAGCAATGGGGGGGCCGATACCGGTGAAGCTTTCTTT,CASNGGADTGEAFF
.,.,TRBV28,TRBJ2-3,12,TGTGCCAGCAGATCGAACACAGATACGCAGTATTTT,CASRSNTDTQYF
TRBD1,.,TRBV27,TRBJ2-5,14,TGTGCCACCAGGAGGACAGGGGTTTCACAGACCCAGTACTTC,CATRRTGVSQTQYF
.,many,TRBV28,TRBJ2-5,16,TGTGCCAGCAGGCGGAACCAGGGGGGATCCGGAGAGACCCAGTACTTC,CASRRNQGGSGETQYF
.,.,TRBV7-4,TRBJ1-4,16,TGTGCCAGCAGCTTAATCGCTACCGGGGGCCGGGAAAAACTGTTTTTT,CASSLIATGGREKLFF
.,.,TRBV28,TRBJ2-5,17,TGTGCCAGCAGTTTAATTCCCGGCGGGGGCCGTAGGGAGACCCAGTACTTC,CASSLIPGGGRRETQYF
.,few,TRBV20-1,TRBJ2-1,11,TGCAGTGCTGTACAGTACAATGAGCAGTTCTTC,CSAVQYNEQFF
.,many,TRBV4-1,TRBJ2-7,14,TGCGCCAGTAGCGCAGGGGCCCACACCTACGAGCAGTACTTC,CASSAGAHTYEQYF
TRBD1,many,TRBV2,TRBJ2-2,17,TGTGCCAGCAGTGGGGCGCCAAGGACAGGGGGCTTCGGGGAGCTGTTTTTT,CASSGAPRTGGFGELFF
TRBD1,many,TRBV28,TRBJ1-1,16,TGTGCCAGCAGAAGGATCCAATCCGGGACAGGGATTGAAGCTTTCTTT,CASRRIQSGTGIEAFF
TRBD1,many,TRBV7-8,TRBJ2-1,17,TGTGCCAGCAGTACCCCAGCGATCATGACAGGGGAGAATGAGCAGTTCTTC,CASSTPAIMTGENEQFF
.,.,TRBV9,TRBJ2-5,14,TGTGCCAGCAGCGTTACGAGCGGCCAAGAGACCCAGTACTTC,CASSVTSGQETQYF
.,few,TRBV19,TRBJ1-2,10,TGTGCCACCGAGCTAGATGGCTACACCTTC,CATELDGYTF